This is a list of T cell receptor beta chains from one sample in a study of blood T cell repertoires in COVID-19. Assay used: immunoSEQ multiplex PCR; TCRdb lists only in-frame clones, some missing. Among approximately 140,000 clones listed, approximately 83% were seen once. Sequenced input: peripheral blood. Receptor source: a man aged 35 to 55 with active or convalescent COVID-19. CDR3s include the opening cysteine and the closing phenylalanine or tryptophan. The D gene is left open where the match is weak.

d_call: TRBD2
v_call: TRBV6-2/TRBV6-3
j_call: TRBJ2-7
cdr3_aa: CASSYSGGGYEQYF
cdr3_nt: TGTGCCAGCAGTTACTCTGGCGGGGGGTACGAGCAGTACTTC

d_call: -
v_call: TRBV4-1
j_call: TRBJ1-6
cdr3_aa: CASSQETGSPLHF
cdr3_nt: TGCGCCAGCAGCCAAGAAACCGGGTCACCCCTCCACTTT

d_call: -
v_call: TRBV4-3
j_call: TRBJ1-5
cdr3_aa: CASSQDSYNQPQHF
cdr3_nt: TGCGCCAGCAGCCAAGATTCCTACAATCAGCCCCAGCATTTT

d_call: -
v_call: TRBV25-1
j_call: TRBJ2-5
cdr3_aa: CASSESSRKETQYF
cdr3_nt: TGTGCCAGCAGTGAATCTAGCCGCAAAGAGACCCAGTACTTC

d_call: TRBD1
v_call: TRBV7-9
j_call: TRBJ1-4
cdr3_aa: CASSQDRGLSEKLFF
cdr3_nt: TGTGCCAGCAGCCAGGACAGGGGGCTAAGTGAAAAACTGTTTTTT

d_call: -
v_call: TRBV12-3/TRBV12-4
j_call: TRBJ2-7
cdr3_aa: CASSFAAGEQYF
cdr3_nt: TGTGCCAGCAGTTTTGCAGCGGGCGAGCAGTACTTC

d_call: -
v_call: TRBV7-3
j_call: TRBJ2-2
cdr3_aa: CASSMTAHTGELFF
cdr3_nt: TGTGCCAGCAGCATGACAGCCCACACCGGGGAGCTGTTTTTT

d_call: TRBD1
v_call: TRBV5-1
j_call: TRBJ1-1
cdr3_aa: CASSQTGVGTEAFF
cdr3_nt: TGCGCCAGCAGCCAGACAGGGGTTGGCACTGAAGCTTTCTTT

d_call: -
v_call: TRBV30
j_call: TRBJ2-7
cdr3_aa: CAWGRDSYEQYF
cdr3_nt: TGTGCCTGGGGTCGGGACTCCTACGAGCAGTACTTC

d_call: TRBD2
v_call: TRBV7-2
j_call: TRBJ2-1
cdr3_aa: CASSLEASGGYNEQFF
cdr3_nt: TGTGCCAGCAGCTTAGAAGCTAGCGGGGGTTATAATGAGCAGTTCTTC

d_call: -
v_call: TRBV7-9
j_call: TRBJ2-7
cdr3_aa: CASSLAAAGAGEQYF
cdr3_nt: TGTGCCAGCAGCTTAGCGGCGGCAGGGGCCGGCGAGCAGTACTTC

d_call: TRBD2
v_call: TRBV6-2/TRBV6-3
j_call: TRBJ2-1
cdr3_aa: CASSNSGGDNEQFF
cdr3_nt: TGTGCCAGCAGTAATAGCGGGGGCGACAATGAGCAGTTCTTC

d_call: -
v_call: TRBV20-1
j_call: TRBJ2-1
cdr3_aa: CSASEPISSSHEQFF
cdr3_nt: TGCAGTGCTAGTGAGCCAATCTCTAGCTCCCATGAGCAGTTCTTC